This T cell receptor beta chain was recorded in a study of blood T cell repertoires in COVID-19. With 1 base removed from V and 8 bases from J, the gap between germline ends came to 9 bases. The germline V gene has CDR1 MDHEN and CDR2 SYDVKM. This CDR3 is built from 13 residues. Assay: immunoSEQ multiplex PCR; the TCRdb copy retains only in-frame clones and omits some. This sample carries roughly 34,000 clones, about 87% of them seen once, and the ten largest clones take around 10%. This clonotype originated in an elderly man with active COVID-19. The specimen sequenced was peripheral blood. V is TRBV28 and J is TRBJ1-3; D is undetermined. The CDR3 sequence is CASSLYPPDTIYF. The CDR3 bases are TGTGCCAGCAGTTTATATCCCCCCGACACCATATATTTT.